These 26 T cell receptor beta chains came from one sample sequenced in a study of cytomegalovirus exposure and HLA in healthy donors (TCRdb year 2017). Libraries were built with the immunoSEQ multiplex PCR assay. For the multiplex PCR, a mixture combining 60 forward primers for TCR Vbeta segments and 13 reverse primers for TCR Jbeta segments was used. The immuneACCESS repertoire file appears here via TCRdb, limited to in-frame rearrangements. These files lack a portion of the clones; in checked studies, under half of the deficit traces to unresolved V genes, and the cause of the others is not known. Recorded for this sample are about 130,000 clones; around 70% of them occurred a single time. The ten top clones hold under 2.5% of the sample. The specimen was PBMCs. The receptors come from a woman in her sixties in good health and CMV-seropositive.

The rearrangement joins TRBV19 to TRBJ1-1; 7 bases are shared with TRBD1. V lost 6 bases and J lost 3; bases outside the gene matches: 4. The CDR3 has 13 residues. The germline CDR1 and CDR2 sequences are LNHDA and SQIVND (reference sequence). The CDR3 loop reads CASSPTGYTEAFF. CDR3 in DNA: TGTGCCAGTAGCCCGACAGGGTACACTGAAGCTTTCTTT.

The genes are TRBV6-5 and TRBJ2-7, with TRBD1 identical over 7 bases. With V trimmed by 0 bases and J by 6 bases, 8 bases remained unmatched. Germline-derived CDR1 and CDR2 are MNHEY and SVGAGI. CDR3 length: 15 amino acids. CDR3: CASSYSRTGAGEQYF. The CDR3 DNA reads as TGTGCCAGCAGTTACTCGCGGACAGGCGCGGGCGAGCAGTACTTC.

For this clone: The junction departs from germline at one end; a sequencing error may be responsible. The V gene is TRBV20-1, the J gene TRBJ2-7; the D gene is possibly TRBD2 (5 bases). The germline gives CDR1 DFQATT, CDR2 SNEGSKA (reference sequence). CDR3 length equals 11 residues. The CDR3 sequence is CSAGLSDEQYF. The CDR3 nucleotides read TGCAGTGCTGGACTCTCCGACGAGCAGTACTTC.

V usage is TRBV6-1 and J usage is TRBJ1-5; D remains ambiguous. The CDR3 consists of 14 residues. The V end was cut by 2 bases, the J end by 4 bases, with 9 bases between. Germline values: CDR1 MNHNS, CDR2 SASEGT. The CDR3 sequence: CASSESGKNQPQHF. The DNA for the CDR3 is TGTGCCAGCAGTGAATCCGGTAAAAATCAGCCCCAGCATTTT.

The J gene is TRBJ1-5, the V gene TRBV6-1; D ambiguous. Trimming took off 3 bases at V and 10 bases at J, with 7 bases between the two ends. Germline V gene lookup returns CDR1 MNHNS and CDR2 SASEGT. CDR3 length equals 11 residues. CDR3 coding DNA: TGTGCCAGCAGTGATATGCGACCCCAGCATTTT. It encodes CASSDMRPQHF.

The chain joins TRBV4-1 to TRBJ1-2; no clear D. The germline V and J ends were trimmed by 1 base and 7 bases, with 13 bases remaining between them. CDR1 is MGHRA, CDR2 YSYEKL, per germline. This CDR3 is 14 amino acids long. The CDR3 sequence is CASSQGSRGFGYTF. CDR3 nucleotide sequence: TGCGCCAGCAGCCAAGGTAGTCGCGGATTTGGCTACACCTTC.

This clone was counted a single time. This sequence joins TRBV29-1 and TRBJ1-2, with a tentative D call TRBD1 (6 bases). The germline gives CDR1 SQVTM, CDR2 ANQGSEA. V was shortened by 4 bases and J by 6 bases, with 12 bases between the two germline ends. This CDR3 contains 12 residues. The CDR3 sequence: CSVGGGLDGYTF. CDR3 DNA sequence: TGCAGCGTTGGGGGGGGGCTAGATGGCTACACCTTC. The complete variable domain, with remaining parts taken from reference TRBV29-1 and TRBJ1-2, reads SAVISQKPSRDICQRGTSLTIQCQVDSQVTMMFWYRQQPGQSLTLIATANQGSEATYESGFVIDKFPISRPNLTFSTLTVSNMSPEDSSIYLCSVGGGLDGYTFGSGTRLTVV.

This chain uses TRBV5-1 with TRBJ1-1; TRBD1 is a possible D gene (5 bases). This CDR3 contains 14 residues. With 3 bases removed from V and 6 bases from J, the gap between germline ends came to 15 bases. The germline gives CDR1 SGHRS, CDR2 YFSETQ. The CDR3 DNA is TGCGCCAGCAGCTCCGCGGGGACGGGCGCTGAAGCTTTCTTT. Translated, it gives CASSSAGTGAEAFF.

The chain links TRBV25-1 to TRBJ1-1; D uncertain. Germline CDR1 and CDR2: MGHDK and SYGVNS. V was pared by 3 bases and J by 4 bases, with 18 bases between. This CDR3 has 16 amino acids. This chain's CDR3 is CASSDSGPTFGTEAFF. The CDR3 DNA reads TGTGCCAGCAGTGACAGCGGGCCGACATTCGGCACTGAAGCTTTCTTT.

The V gene is TRBV2, the J gene TRBJ1-1, with 7 bases matching TRBD1. CDR3 length: 14 residues. Germline lookup yields CDR1 SNHLY and CDR2 FYNNEI. V shed 0 bases and J 4 bases; nucleotides not matched to a gene: 2. The CDR3 region is CASSEARGLTEAFF. The DNA for the CDR3 is TGTGCCAGCAGTGAAGCGAGGGGGCTCACTGAAGCTTTCTTT.

The J gene is TRBJ1-3, the V gene TRBV6-5; D perhaps matches TRBD1 (5 bases). Per germline, CDR1 MNHEY and CDR2 SVGAGI. The CDR3 has 14 amino acids. Trimming stripped 2 bases from V and 0 bases from J, with 5 bases between. As DNA, the CDR3 is TGTGCCAGCAGTTACGGGGCCTCTGGAAACACCATATATTTT. This gives the protein CASSYGASGNTIYF.

The genes are TRBV6-1 and TRBJ1-3; possible D gene TRBD1, 6 bases. The length of the CDR3 is 16 residues. The V end was cut by 4 bases, the J end by 2 bases, with 15 bases between. In germline, CDR1 is MNHNS, CDR2 SASEGT. The CDR3 DNA reads TGTGCCAGCAGTGGGGGGGGGCTAGGGCCTGGAAACACCATATATTTT. Protein: CASSGGGLGPGNTIYF.

The table lists this clone with a few counts. The rearrangement joins TRBV2 to TRBJ2-3, with D possibly TRBD2 on 5 matching bases. There are 13 residues in the CDR3. Trimming pared 7 bases from V and 2 bases from J, leaving 10 bases between. In germline, CDR1 is SNHLY, CDR2 FYNNEI. The CDR3 DNA follows: TGTGCCAGCACCGCGGGCTTCACAGATACGCAGTATTTT. This translates into CASTAGFTDTQYF.

The rearrangement joins TRBV14 to TRBJ2-7; tentatively, D is TRBD1 (6 bases). Germline CDR1 is SGHDN and CDR2 is FVKESK. The V end lost 2 bases, the J end lost 1 base, and 12 bases lay between the germline ends. This CDR3 has 15 residues. CDR3 bases: TGTGCCAGCAGCCAAATGTCAGGGGTTTCCTACGAGCAGTACTTC. The encoded protein is CASSQMSGVSYEQYF.

The chain links TRBV2 to TRBJ2-3, with 9 nucleotides matching TRBD1. Looked up from germline, CDR1 is SNHLY and CDR2 is FYNNEI. The ends lost 1 base at V and 4 bases at J; junction bases unmatched: 0. The CDR3 extends over 14 amino acids. The CDR3 bases are TGTGCCAGCAGTGAAGGACAGGGGGCAGATACGCAGTATTTT. Protein sequence: CASSEGQGADTQYF. The full variable domain, with the rest looked up from reference TRBV2 and TRBJ2-3, is EPEVTQTPSHQVTQMGQEVILRCVPISNHLYFYWYRQILGQKVEFLVSFYNNEISEKSEIFDDQFSVERPDGSNFTLKIRSTKLEDSAMYFCASSEGQGADTQYFGPGTRLTVL.

This clone was found once. The chain employs TRBV7-9 and TRBJ1-5; possible D gene TRBD1, 6 bases. Germline lookup yields CDR1 SEHNR and CDR2 FQNEAQ (reference sequence). The CDR3 totals 14 residues. The ends were cut back, 5 bases at V and 3 bases at J, with 11 bases in the middle. The CDR3 region has the DNA TGTGCCAGCAGCCAAGGACAGCTCAATCAGCCCCAGCATTTT. Amino acid sequence: CASSQGQLNQPQHF.

The chain combines TRBV7-9 with TRBJ2-4; 10 positions match TRBD2. Germline-derived CDR1 and CDR2 are SEHNR and FQNEAQ (reference sequence). The CDR3 loop spans 14 amino acids. V dropped 5 bases and J dropped 9; count of bases not matched to a gene: 7. The CDR3 nucleotides are TGTGCCAGCAGCCCAACTAGCGGGAAGGTCATTCAGTACTTC. As protein: CASSPTSGKVIQYF.

V and J are TRBV18 and TRBJ1-2, with 7 bases that match TRBD1. The CDR3 is made up of 14 amino acids. V trimming: 3 bases; J trimming: 9 bases; junction bases outside the gene matches: 10. Germline V CDR1 and CDR2: KGHSH, LQKENI. The CDR3 bases are TGTGCCAGCTCACCCGCATCGAGGGGGCTTAGCTACACCTTC. Protein sequence: CASSPASRGLSYTF.

The chain carries TRBV2 and TRBJ2-3, with 7 bases that match TRBD2. The length of the CDR3 is 11 residues. Germline loops: CDR1 SNHLY, CDR2 FYNNEI. The V segment lost 7 bases and the J segment 8 bases; nucleotides outside the gene matches: 3. CDR3 sequence (DNA): TGTGCCAGCATGGGGGAGGGTACGCAGTATTTT. As protein: CASMGEGTQYF.

Comment on this clone: Different DNA sequences within this sample yield the same CDR3. The V and J genes are TRBV5-1 and TRBJ1-2, with 7 bases lining up with TRBD1. CDR1 and CDR2 from the germline V gene are SGHRS and YFSETQ. The CDR3 covers 14 residues. The V segment lost 4 bases and the J segment 6 bases; nucleotides outside the gene matches: 9. The CDR3 loop is CASSLYQGEDGYTF. The DNA of the CDR3 is TGCGCCAGCAGCCTTTACCAGGGGGAGGATGGCTACACCTTC.

This clone has only one observation. The chain joins TRBV11-2 to TRBJ1-1, with a possible D match to TRBD1 (5 bases). The CDR3 consists of 11 residues. Trimming cost V 1 base and J 10 bases, with 7 bases left between them. The germline CDR1 and CDR2 sequences are SGHAT and FQNNGV. This chain's CDR3 is CASSLAGGAFF. The CDR3 DNA is TGTGCCAGCAGCTTAGCCGGGGGAGCTTTCTTT.

This chain uses TRBV5-6 with TRBJ2-3, with D perhaps matching TRBD2 (5 bases). The CDR3 loop spans 14 amino acids. Germline V gene sequence: CDR1 SGHDT, CDR2 YYEEEE. Trimming removed 1 base at V and 4 bases at J, with 10 bases between. The chain's CDR3 is CASSLPGLPDTQYF. The CDR3 nucleotides are TGTGCCAGCAGCTTGCCGGGGTTGCCAGATACGCAGTATTTT.

In DNA form, the CDR3 reads TGTGCAAGTCGCTTAGCGGCGGGGTCCTACAATGAGCAGTTCTTC. Protein: CASRLAAGSYNEQFF. V is TRBV12-2 and J is TRBJ2-1; the DNA was not used to check the table's D call, TRBD2. TRBV12-2 is assigned pseudogene status. CDR3 length: 15 residues.

V is TRBV5-6 and J is TRBJ2-5; 12 nucleotides align to TRBD2. The CDR3 spans 14 residues. Per the germline V gene, CDR1 is SGHDT and CDR2 is YYEEEE. After removal of 7 bases from V and 11 bases from J, the junction contained 12 bases not matched to a gene. The CDR3 DNA sequence: TGTGCCAGCGGACTAGCGGGGTCCTCAGGTGAGCAGTACTTC. Translation: CASGLAGSSGEQYF.

V and J are TRBV28 and TRBJ2-1; 10 bases are shared with TRBD2. Looked up from germline, CDR1 is MDHEN and CDR2 is SYDVKM. The length of the CDR3 is 14 residues. V trimming: 6 bases; J trimming: 8 bases; junction bases outside the gene matches: 7. CDR3 amino acids: CASRAGGSYYEQFF. The CDR3 DNA follows: TGTGCCAGCAGAGCGGGAGGGTCGTACTATGAGCAGTTCTTC. Looking up the rest from reference TRBV28 and TRBJ2-1 gives the full variable domain: DVKVTQSSRYLVKRTGEKVFLECVQDMDHENMFWYRQDPGLGLRLIYFSYDVKMKEKGDIPEGYSVSREKKERFSLILESASTNQTSMYLCASRAGGSYYEQFFGPGTRLTVL.

The CDR3: CASSAPLTGVRSGELFF. DNA of the CDR3: TGTGCCAGCAGCGCCCCATTGACAGGGGTGAGGTCCGGGGAGCTGTTTTTT. The chain recombines TRBV9 with TRBJ2-2; 8 nucleotides match TRBD1. Trimming took 3 bases from V and 6 from J; bases not matched to a gene: 13. Germline V gene sequence: CDR1 SGDLS, CDR2 YYNGEE. The CDR3 loop spans 17 amino acids.